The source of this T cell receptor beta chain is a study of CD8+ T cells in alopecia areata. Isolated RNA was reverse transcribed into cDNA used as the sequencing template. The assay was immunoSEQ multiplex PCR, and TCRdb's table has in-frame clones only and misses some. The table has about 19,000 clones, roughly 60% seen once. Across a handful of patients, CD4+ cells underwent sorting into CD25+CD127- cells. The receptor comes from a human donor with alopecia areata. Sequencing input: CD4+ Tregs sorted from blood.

The CDR3 sequence: CASSVDPSSYNEQFF. The CDR3, as DNA: TGTGCCAGCAGCGTAGACCCGAGCTCCTACAATGAGCAGTTCTTC. This rearrangement joins TRBV9 to TRBJ2-1, with D uncertain. The V end lost 0 bases, the J end lost 0 bases, and 7 bases lay between the germline ends. The CDR3 consists of 15 residues. Per germline, CDR1 SGDLS and CDR2 YYNGEE.